This is a list of T cell receptor beta chains from one sample in a study of T cell repertoires in aging, cancer and after chemotherapy. TCRdb ran MiXCR on the multiplex PCR reads and lists one entry per CDR3 protein. The data show roughly 5,000 distinct CDR3 sequences, with less than 75% seen just once and 6.5% to 9.5% held by the top ten. Sequencing was performed on blood. The source is a human donor with a solid tumor. CDR3s include the opening cysteine and the closing phenylalanine or tryptophan. The order of the fields is clone size, V gene, D gene, J gene, CDR3 DNA, CDR3 protein. The D gene is left open where the match is weak. The listing skips clone size in some rows; elsewhere it reads once, few, many or a size class.

>NA|TRBV19|TRBD1|TRBJ1-1
TGTGCCAGTAGTTTAACAGGGGGCACTGAAGCTTTCTTT
CASSLTGGTEAFF
>NA|TRBV12-3/TRBV12-4|NA|TRBJ2-7
TGTGCCAGCAGACGGGGACCAGGGCTAGAGCAGTACTTC
CASRRGPGLEQYF
>NA|TRBV11-3|NA|TRBJ2-2
TGTGCCAGCAGCTTTAGCGCCGGGGAGCTGTTTTTT
CASSFSAGELFF
>NA|TRBV19|NA|TRBJ1-4
TGTGCCAGTACCAACCTCGGGGGCCGACGCGACCTGTTTTTT
CASTNLGGRRDLFF
>few|TRBV29-1|TRBD2|TRBJ2-1
TGCAGCGTTGAAGGAGGTGGACTAGCGGGAGGAGGTAGCTCCTACAATGAGCAGTTCTTC
CSVEGGGLAGGGSSYNEQFF
>NA|TRBV18|NA|TRBJ1-1
TGTGCCAGCTCACCACCAGTGGGGGGGAAAACTGAAGCTTTCTTT
CASSPPVGGKTEAFF
>NA|TRBV20-1|NA|TRBJ1-2
TGCAGTGCTAGAGATGGGAGCCTCTCTAACTATGGCTACACCTTC
CSARDGSLSNYGYTF
>NA|TRBV6-5|NA|TRBJ1-6
TGTGCCAGCAGCCTACTTACAGGGCGAGATTCACCCCTCCACTTT
CASSLLTGRDSPLHF
>NA|TRBV11-1|NA|TRBJ1-1
TGTGCCAGCAGCTTACGAGTGAACACTGAAGCTTTCTTT
CASSLRVNTEAFF
>NA|TRBV12-3/TRBV12-4|NA|TRBJ1-3
TGTGCCAGCAGTTTAGGAAACTCTGGAAACACCATATATTTT
CASSLGNSGNTIYF
>NA|TRBV7-2|NA|TRBJ1-5
TGTGCCAGCAGCCCCAGCCGGGGCCAGCCCCAGCATTTT
CASSPSRGQPQHF
>NA|TRBV6-2/TRBV6-3|TRBD2|TRBJ2-1
TGTGCCAGCAGCCTTACTAGCGGGAGGGCCAGTGAGCAGTTCTTC
CASSLTSGRASEQFF
>few|TRBV19|NA|TRBJ1-2
TGTGCCAGTAGCCCCGGGCCCTCTAACTATGGCTACACCTTC
CASSPGPSNYGYTF
>NA|TRBV19|NA|TRBJ1-1
TGTGCCAGTAGGGGACTTGAAGCTTTCTTT
CASRGLEAFF
>once|TRBV6-6|TRBD1|TRBJ1-1
TGTGCCAGCAGTCCAGGGGGGAGCACTGAAGCTTTCTTT
CASSPGGSTEAFF
>few|TRBV12-3/TRBV12-4|NA|TRBJ1-1
TGTGCCAGCAGTTTAGTTGCCAACACTGAAGCTTTCTTT
CASSLVANTEAFF
>NA|TRBV29-1|NA|TRBJ2-1
TGCAGCACTCGGGACCCCGGGACGGGGAGTAATGAGCAGTTCTTC
CSTRDPGTGSNEQFF
>NA|TRBV19|NA|TRBJ1-1
TGTGCCAGTAGTATAGCGGCCCGGATGAACACTGAAGCTTTCTTT
CASSIAARMNTEAFF
>few|TRBV19|TRBD2|TRBJ2-7
TGTGCCAGTAGTATAGGTAGCGGGGGCCCCTACGAGCAGTACTTC
CASSIGSGGPYEQYF
>NA|TRBV11-3|NA|TRBJ2-3
TGTGCCAGCAGCTTAACCCATACGCAGTATTTT
CASSLTHTQYF
>NA|TRBV6-6|TRBD1|TRBJ2-7
TGTGCCAGCAGTTACTCCCAGGGGGCGTACGAGCAGTACTTC
CASSYSQGAYEQYF
>NA|TRBV7-2|NA|TRBJ2-1
TGTGCCAGCAGCCGCGACTCCGCTAGCTCCTACAATGAGCAGTTCTTC
CASSRDSASSYNEQFF
>NA|TRBV6-5|TRBD1|TRBJ1-2
TGTGCCAGCAGGCTTCCGGGACAGTTTAACTACACCTTC
CASRLPGQFNYTF
>NA|TRBV29-1|NA|TRBJ2-1
TGCAGCTCCCGATACGGGGCTTATGAGCAGTTCTTC
CSSRYGAYEQFF
>NA|TRBV29-1|NA|TRBJ1-3
TGCAGCGTTGGTCTTAACAGGGGAAACACCATATATTTT
CSVGLNRGNTIYF
>NA|TRBV7-9|NA|TRBJ1-2
TGTGCCAGCAGTCCATTATATGGCTACACCTTC
CASSPLYGYTF
>NA|TRBV20-1|NA|TRBJ2-3
TGCAGTGCTCTCCTCCGGGAGCATACGCAGTATTTT
CSALLREHTQYF
>NA|TRBV7-9|NA|TRBJ2-2
TGTGCCAGCAGCTCCAGGGAAGGGACCGGGGAGCTGTTTTTT
CASSSREGTGELFF
>NA|TRBV7-2|NA|TRBJ2-1
TGTGCCAGCAGCTTAGCGGCAGACAATGAGCAGTTCTTC
CASSLAADNEQFF
>NA|TRBV27|NA|TRBJ1-1
TGTGCCAGCAGTTTATATGGGGGGACCACTGAAGCTTTCTTT
CASSLYGGTTEAFF
>few|TRBV19|TRBD1|TRBJ2-7
TGTGCCAGTAGTATAGGAGGAGGACAGGGACACGAGCAGTACTTC
CASSIGGGQGHEQYF
>NA|TRBV12-3/TRBV12-4|NA|TRBJ1-1
TGTGCCAGCAGCAGCCCGGGGCCCCCTGAAGCTTTCTTT
CASSSPGPPEAFF
>NA|TRBV28|NA|TRBJ1-2
TGTGCCAGCAGTTTGGTGGGTCTGAACTATGGCTACACCTTC
CASSLVGLNYGYTF
>NA|TRBV6-5|NA|TRBJ1-3
TGTGCCAGCAGGATGGACGGGAGCTCTGGAAACACCATATATTTT
CASRMDGSSGNTIYF
>once|TRBV6-5|NA|TRBJ2-5
TGTGCCAGCAGTTACTGGGGTCAGCGAAACCAAGAGACCCAGTACTTC
CASSYWGQRNQETQYF
>few|TRBV19|TRBD1|TRBJ1-5
TGTGCCAGTACCGGACAGGGGGCGAGCAATCAGCCCCAGCATTTT
CASTGQGASNQPQHF
>NA|TRBV27|TRBD1|TRBJ1-5
TGTGCCAGCAGTCTCCAGGGGGCGGGTCAGCCCCAGCATTTT
CASSLQGAGQPQHF
>NA|TRBV12-3/TRBV12-4|NA|TRBJ2-4
TGTGCCAGCAGTCTTAGACCTCCTAGGGACATTCAGTACTTC
CASSLRPPRDIQYF
>NA|TRBV6-5|TRBD1|TRBJ1-2
TGTGCCAGCAGAGTTTCAGGGGGGGTGTATAATGGCTACACCTTC
CASRVSGGVYNGYTF
>few|TRBV7-9|TRBD1|TRBJ2-7
TGTGCCAGCAGCACTCCGCCAGGGGCAGGACAGGGCCTGCCATACGAGCAGTACTTC
CASSTPPGAGQGLPYEQYF
>NA|TRBV19|NA|TRBJ1-3
TGTGCCAGTAGTATCTCGGGGTCTGGAAACACCATATATTTT
CASSISGSGNTIYF
>few|TRBV11-3|NA|TRBJ1-1
TGTGCCAGCAGCTCCGGAATGAACACTGAAGCTTTCTTT
CASSSGMNTEAFF
>few|TRBV29-1|NA|TRBJ2-5
TGCAGCGTCGTGGCCGGGACCCAGTACTTC
CSVVAGTQYF
>NA|TRBV27|NA|TRBJ1-6
TGTGCCAGCAGTTTATATAATTCACCCCTCCACTTT
CASSLYNSPLHF
>NA|TRBV12-3/TRBV12-4|NA|TRBJ2-1
TGTGCCAGCAGTGTCGCAGCCGACAGATACACCTACAATGAGCAGTTCTTC
CASSVAADRYTYNEQFF
>NA|TRBV15|NA|TRBJ2-7
TGTGCCACCAGCAGCGTCGTTCGGGGCCACTCCTACGAGCAGTACTTC
CATSSVVRGHSYEQYF
>NA|TRBV6-2/TRBV6-3|NA|TRBJ1-1
TGTGCCAGCAGGCCGACAGGACCCACTGAAGCTTTCTTT
CASRPTGPTEAFF
>NA|TRBV7-2|NA|TRBJ2-1
TGTGCCAGCAACCTCGAGAGGGGAGCGGAGCAGTTCTTC
CASNLERGAEQFF
>NA|TRBV6-5|NA|TRBJ1-2
TGTGCCAGCAGTTACCAGGGCAATCGAGGCTACACCTTC
CASSYQGNRGYTF
>NA|TRBV7-2|NA|TRBJ1-2
TGTGCCAGCAGCACAACCAGGACGGTCGGCTACACCTTC
CASSTTRTVGYTF
>NA|TRBV7-2|TRBD2|TRBJ2-2
TGTGCCAGCAGTCGGCGGGGGGTCACCGGGGAGCTGTTTTTT
CASSRRGVTGELFF
>NA|TRBV9|TRBD1|TRBJ1-4
TGTGCCAGCAGCCCATTGACAGGGCATGGCGAAAAACTGTTTTTT
CASSPLTGHGEKLFF
>NA|TRBV27|TRBD2|TRBJ2-7
TGTGCCAGCAGCCCCCTAGGACTAGGTAAATACGAGCAGTACTTC
CASSPLGLGKYEQYF
>once|TRBV5-6|TRBD2|TRBJ2-3
TGTGCCAGCAGCTCCCGGACTAGCGGGGGAACAGATACGCAGTATTTT
CASSSRTSGGTDTQYF
>once|TRBV5-1|NA|TRBJ1-1
TGCGCCAGCAGCTTGCTGGCAGCCCACACTGAAGCTTTCTTT
CASSLLAAHTEAFF
>NA|TRBV6-2/TRBV6-3|TRBD1|TRBJ2-1
TGTGCCAGCAGTTACTCAACCGGGACAGAGGTCTATGAGCAGTTCTTC
CASSYSTGTEVYEQFF
>NA|TRBV7-2|NA|TRBJ1-3
TGTGCCAGCAGCACGAACACTGGAAACACCATATATTTT
CASSTNTGNTIYF
>NA|TRBV20-1|TRBD1|TRBJ2-7
TGCAGTGCTTTGGACAGGGGGTTCGTTAGGGAGCAGTACTTC
CSALDRGFVREQYF
>NA|TRBV12-3/TRBV12-4|TRBD1|TRBJ1-1
TGTGCCAGCAGTTCGATTGTAACAGGGGGCACTGAAGCTTTCTTT
CASSSIVTGGTEAFF
>NA|TRBV12-3/TRBV12-4|TRBD1|TRBJ1-1
TGTGCCAGCAGTCCCCGGGACAGTATCGCTGAAGCTTTCTTT
CASSPRDSIAEAFF